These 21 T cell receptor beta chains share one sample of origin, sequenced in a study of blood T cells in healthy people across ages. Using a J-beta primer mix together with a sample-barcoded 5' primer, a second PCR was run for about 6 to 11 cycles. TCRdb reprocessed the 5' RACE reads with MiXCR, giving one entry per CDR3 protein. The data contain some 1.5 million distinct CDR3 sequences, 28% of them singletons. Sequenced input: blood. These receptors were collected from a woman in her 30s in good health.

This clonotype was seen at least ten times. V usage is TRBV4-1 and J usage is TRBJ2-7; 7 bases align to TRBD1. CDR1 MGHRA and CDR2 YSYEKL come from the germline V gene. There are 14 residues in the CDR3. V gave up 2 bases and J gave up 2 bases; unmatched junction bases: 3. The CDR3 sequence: CASSQYDRAYEQYF. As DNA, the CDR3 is TGCGCCAGCAGCCAATACGACAGGGCCTACGAGCAGTACTTC.

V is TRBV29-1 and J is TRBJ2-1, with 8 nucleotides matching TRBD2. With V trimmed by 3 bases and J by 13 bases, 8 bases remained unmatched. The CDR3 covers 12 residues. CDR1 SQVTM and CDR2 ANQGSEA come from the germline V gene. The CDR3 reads CSVEPGGETQFF. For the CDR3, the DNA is TGCAGCGTTGAGCCGGGGGGGGAGACCCAGTTCTTC.

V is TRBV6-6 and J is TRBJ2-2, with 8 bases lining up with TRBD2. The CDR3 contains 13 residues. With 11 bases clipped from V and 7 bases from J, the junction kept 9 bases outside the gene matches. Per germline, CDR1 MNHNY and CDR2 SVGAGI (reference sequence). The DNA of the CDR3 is TGTGCCGGTAGCGGGGTCTTGGGCGGGGAGCTGTTTTTT. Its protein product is CAGSGVLGGELFF.

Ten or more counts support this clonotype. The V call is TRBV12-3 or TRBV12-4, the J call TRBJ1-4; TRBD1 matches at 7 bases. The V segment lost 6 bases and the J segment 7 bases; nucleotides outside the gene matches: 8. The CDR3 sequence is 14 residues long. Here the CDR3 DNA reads TGTGCCAGCAGCTTCCGACAGGGAGGTGAAAAACTGTTTTTT. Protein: CASSFRQGGEKLFF.

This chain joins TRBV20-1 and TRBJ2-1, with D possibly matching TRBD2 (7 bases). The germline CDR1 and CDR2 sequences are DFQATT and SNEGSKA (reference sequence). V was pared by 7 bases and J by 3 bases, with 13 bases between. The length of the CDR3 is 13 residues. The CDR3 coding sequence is TGCAGTGGCGGCGGGGGCTACTACAATGAGCAGTTCTTC. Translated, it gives CSGGGGYYNEQFF.

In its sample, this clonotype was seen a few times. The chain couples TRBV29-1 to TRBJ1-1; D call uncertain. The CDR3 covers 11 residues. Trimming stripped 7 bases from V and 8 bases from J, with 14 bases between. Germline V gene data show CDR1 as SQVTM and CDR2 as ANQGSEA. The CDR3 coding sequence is TGCAGCGGCTTGACGGGCTTAGAAGCTTTCTTT. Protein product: CSGLTGLEAFF.

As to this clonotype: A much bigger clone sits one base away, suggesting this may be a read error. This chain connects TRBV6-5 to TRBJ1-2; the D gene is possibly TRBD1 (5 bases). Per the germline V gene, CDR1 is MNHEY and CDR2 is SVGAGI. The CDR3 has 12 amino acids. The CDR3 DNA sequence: TGTACCAGTGGGGGAGGAAACTATGGCTACACCTTC. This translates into CTSGGGNYGYTF.

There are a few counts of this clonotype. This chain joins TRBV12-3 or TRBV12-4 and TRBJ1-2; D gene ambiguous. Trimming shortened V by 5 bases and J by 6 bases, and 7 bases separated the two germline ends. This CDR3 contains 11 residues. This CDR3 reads CASSLQNGYTF. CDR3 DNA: TGTGCCAGCAGTCTTCAAAATGGCTACACCTTC.

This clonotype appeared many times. CDR3 nucleotides: TGTGCCAGCAGTTATCGGGACAGGGGGCCTTACGAGCAGTACTTC. Its translation: CASSYRDRGPYEQYF. This chain links TRBV12-3 or TRBV12-4 with TRBJ2-7, with 12 bases lining up with TRBD1. J lost 4 bases, V lost 4 bases, and 5 bases had no gene match. The CDR3 is 15 residues long.

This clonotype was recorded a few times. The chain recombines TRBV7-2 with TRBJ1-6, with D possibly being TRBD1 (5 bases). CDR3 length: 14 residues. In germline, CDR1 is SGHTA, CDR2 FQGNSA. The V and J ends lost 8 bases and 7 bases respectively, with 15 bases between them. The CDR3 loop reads CASGTGGANSPLHF. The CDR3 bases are TGTGCCAGCGGAACAGGTGGGGCCAATTCACCCCTCCACTTT.

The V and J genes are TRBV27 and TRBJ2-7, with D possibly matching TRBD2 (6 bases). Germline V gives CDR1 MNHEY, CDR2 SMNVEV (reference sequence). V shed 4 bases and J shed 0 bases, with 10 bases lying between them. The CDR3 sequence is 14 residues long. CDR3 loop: CASSWRGRSYEQYF. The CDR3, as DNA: TGTGCCAGCAGTTGGAGGGGACGCTCCTACGAGCAGTACTTC.

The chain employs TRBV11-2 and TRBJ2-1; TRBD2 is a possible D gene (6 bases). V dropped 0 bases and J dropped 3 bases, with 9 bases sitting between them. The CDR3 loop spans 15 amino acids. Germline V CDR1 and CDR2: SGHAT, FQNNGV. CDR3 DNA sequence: TGTGCCAGCAGCTTAGATCTGCGGGGCTACAATGAGCAGTTCTTC. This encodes CASSLDLRGYNEQFF.

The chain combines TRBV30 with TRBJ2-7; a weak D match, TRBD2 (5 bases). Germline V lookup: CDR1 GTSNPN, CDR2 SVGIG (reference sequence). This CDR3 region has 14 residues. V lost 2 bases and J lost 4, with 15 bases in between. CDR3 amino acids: CAWSRGRGDYEQYF. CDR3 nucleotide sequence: TGTGCCTGGAGTCGAGGACGGGGTGATTACGAGCAGTACTTC.

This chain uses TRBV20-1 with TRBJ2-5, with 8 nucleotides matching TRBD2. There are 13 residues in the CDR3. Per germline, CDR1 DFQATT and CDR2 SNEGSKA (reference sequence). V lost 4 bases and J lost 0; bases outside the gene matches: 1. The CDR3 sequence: CSANSGNQETQYF. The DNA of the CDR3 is TGCAGTGCTAATAGCGGGAACCAAGAGACCCAGTACTTC.

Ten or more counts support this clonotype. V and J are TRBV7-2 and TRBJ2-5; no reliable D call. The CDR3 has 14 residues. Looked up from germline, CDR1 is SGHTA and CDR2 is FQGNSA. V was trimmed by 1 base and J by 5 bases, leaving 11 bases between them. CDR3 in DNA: TGTGCCAGCAGCTTAGTCGGGCTTTCCGAGACCCAGTACTTC. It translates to CASSLVGLSETQYF.

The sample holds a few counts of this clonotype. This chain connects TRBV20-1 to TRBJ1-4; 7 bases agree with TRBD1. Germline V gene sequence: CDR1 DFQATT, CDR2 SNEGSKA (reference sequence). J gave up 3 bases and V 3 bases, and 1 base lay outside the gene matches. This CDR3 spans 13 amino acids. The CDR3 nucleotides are TGCAGTGCTAGCACAGGGGCTAATGAAAAACTGTTTTTT. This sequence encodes CSASTGANEKLFF.

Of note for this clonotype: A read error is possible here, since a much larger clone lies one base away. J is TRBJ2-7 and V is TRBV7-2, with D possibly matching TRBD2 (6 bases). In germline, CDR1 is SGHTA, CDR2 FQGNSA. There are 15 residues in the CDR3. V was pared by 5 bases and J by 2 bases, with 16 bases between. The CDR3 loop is CASSQFRGGAYEQYF. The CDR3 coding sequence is TGTGCCAGCAGCCAGTTCCGGGGAGGCGCCTACGAGCAGTACTTC.

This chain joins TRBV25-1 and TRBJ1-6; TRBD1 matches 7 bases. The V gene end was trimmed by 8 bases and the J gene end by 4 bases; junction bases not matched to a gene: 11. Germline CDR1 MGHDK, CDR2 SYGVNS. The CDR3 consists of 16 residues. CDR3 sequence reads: CASAERGGSYNSPLHF. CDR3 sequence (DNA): TGTGCCAGCGCGGAAAGAGGGGGCTCATATAATTCACCCCTCCACTTT.

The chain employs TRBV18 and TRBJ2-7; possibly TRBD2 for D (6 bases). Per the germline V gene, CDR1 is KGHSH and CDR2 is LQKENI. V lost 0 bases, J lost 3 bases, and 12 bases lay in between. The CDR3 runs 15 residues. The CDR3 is CASSPPSGLNYEQYF. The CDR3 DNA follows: TGTGCCAGCTCACCACCGTCGGGACTGAACTACGAGCAGTACTTC. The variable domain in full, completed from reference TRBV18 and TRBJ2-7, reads NAGVMQNPRHLVRRRGQEARLRCSPMKGHSHVYWYRQLPEEGLKFMVYLQKENIIDESGMPKERFSAEFPKEGPSILRIQQVVRGDSAAYFCASSPPSGLNYEQYFGPGTRLTVT.

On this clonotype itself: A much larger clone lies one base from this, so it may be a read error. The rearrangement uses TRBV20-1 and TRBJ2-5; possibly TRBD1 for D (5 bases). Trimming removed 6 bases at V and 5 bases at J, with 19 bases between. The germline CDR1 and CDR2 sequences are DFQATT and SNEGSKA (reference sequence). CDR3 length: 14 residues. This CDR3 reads CSAQRADMRETQYF. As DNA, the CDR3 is TGCAGTGCCCAACGGGCGGACATGAGGGAGACCCAGTACTTC.

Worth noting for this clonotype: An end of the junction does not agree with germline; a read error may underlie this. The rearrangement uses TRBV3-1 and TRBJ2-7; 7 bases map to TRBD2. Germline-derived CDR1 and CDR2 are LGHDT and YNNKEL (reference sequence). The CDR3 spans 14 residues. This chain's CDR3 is CASSRREAAYKQYF. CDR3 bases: TGTGCCAGCAGCAGACGGGAGGCCGCCTACAAGCAGTACTTC.